The T cell receptor (beta chain) described here comes from a study of blood T cell repertoires in COVID-19. Turning to the study itself: Collection of acute and convalescent COVID-19 samples took place in the United States, Italy and Spain. From T cells, B-cell-depleted T cells, or PBMCs came the material, which was cDNA or gDNA.

In the source study's methods: It was from reference gene primer amplification that nucleated cell counts were estimated. The assay was immunoSEQ multiplex PCR, and TCRdb's table has in-frame clones only and misses some. The V and J calls and clone size were taken over from that table, and D and trimming were inferred from the DNA. The table includes about 360,000 clones, 75% to 90% detected once. Patients at the Seattle site were enrolled during active infection and followed longitudinally. This CDR3 has 14 residues. Germline V gene data show CDR1 as SGHTA and CDR2 as FQGTGA. V was clipped by 1 base and J by 6 bases, with 10 bases between them.

Sequences were obtained from peripheral blood. The receptor's source is a woman between 55 and 75 years old with COVID-19, enrolled during active disease. The chain employs TRBV7-3 and TRBJ2-1, with TRBD1 as a possible D gene (5 bases). In DNA, the CDR3 is TGTGCCAGCAGCTTAAGGCAGGGAATCAATGAGCAGTTCTTC. Its translation: CASSLRQGINEQFF.